This entry lists 15 T cell receptor beta chains sequenced from one sample in a study of blood T cell repertoires in COVID-19. The data were produced by immunoSEQ multiplex PCR, yet TCRdb's version contains in-frame clones alone and is incomplete. This table holds roughly 140,000 clones, over 70% found once. The sample taken for sequencing was PBMCs or T cells enriched from blood (not recorded which). Receptors originate from a man between 45 and 60 years old in a cohort exposed to, infected with or recovered from COVID-19 (not recorded which).

The chain has TRBV2 and TRBJ2-6, with TRBD1 matching 7 bases. Germline V gene data show CDR1 as SNHLY and CDR2 as FYNNEI. The CDR3 spans 18 residues. The V gene end was trimmed by 0 bases and the J gene end by 2 bases; junction bases not matched to a gene: 7. DNA of the CDR3: TGTGCCAGCAGTGAAGCGAGGGTGACAGGGACTGGGGCCAACGTCCTGACTTTC. Its protein product is CASSEARVTGTGANVLTF.

This chain connects TRBV28 to TRBJ1-6, with D possibly matching TRBD1 (6 bases). V dropped 2 bases and J dropped 9 bases, with 14 bases sitting between them. The germline CDR1 and CDR2 sequences are MDHEN and SYDVKM. The CDR3 loop spans 15 amino acids. In nucleotides, the CDR3 is TGTGCCAGCAGTTTAAAGCCAGGGGTAGGTTCACCCCTCCACTTT. Translating it yields CASSLKPGVGSPLHF.

The J gene is TRBJ1-3, the V gene TRBV6-2 or TRBV6-3; D is possibly TRBD1 (5 bases). CDR1 and CDR2 (germline): MNHEY, SVGEGT. Trimming pared 5 bases from V and 0 bases from J, leaving 14 bases between. The CDR3 has 16 amino acids. The CDR3 DNA reads as TGTGCCAGCAGTCAGTGGACACCCAGCTCTGGAAACACCATATATTTT. Its translation is CASSQWTPSSGNTIYF.

V usage is TRBV20-1 and J usage is TRBJ2-1, with TRBD2 matching over 7 bases. CDR1 is DFQATT, CDR2 SNEGSKA, per germline (reference sequence). CDR3 length: 11 amino acids. Losses at the gene ends were 3 bases for V and 8 bases for J; bases not matched to a gene: 1. The CDR3 region is CSASLADEQFF. Here the CDR3 DNA reads TGCAGTGCTAGCCTAGCGGATGAGCAGTTCTTC.

This clone was observed a single time. V is TRBV10-1 and J is TRBJ2-5, with 9 positions matching TRBD2. Germline-derived CDR1 and CDR2 are WNHNN and SYGVQD (reference sequence). The CDR3 has 15 residues. J lost 1 base, V lost 4 bases, and 4 bases had no gene match. The CDR3 nucleotides read TGCGCCAGCAGTGCGACTAGCGGCCCCCAAGAGACCCAGTACTTC. It is translated as CASSATSGPQETQYF.

The chain combines TRBV3-1 (or the pseudogene TRBV3-2) with TRBJ1-6, with a tentative D call TRBD1 (6 bases). V was shortened by 3 bases and J by 7 bases, with 16 bases between the two germline ends. The CDR3 is made up of 16 amino acids. Germline values: CDR1 LGHDT, CDR2 YNNKEL (reference sequence). The chain's CDR3 is CASSHLGRGFNSPLHF. DNA of the CDR3: TGTGCCAGCAGCCATTTGGGCAGGGGCTTCAATTCACCCCTCCACTTT.

The gene calls are TRBV7-9 and TRBJ2-7; D may be TRBD2 (6 bases). CDR1 and CDR2 from the germline V gene are SEHNR and FQNEAQ (reference sequence). CDR3 length: 15 residues. Trimming removed 2 bases at V and 0 bases at J, with 11 bases between. CDR3 residues: CASSLLAVSSYEQYF. CDR3 in DNA: TGTGCCAGCAGCTTATTAGCGGTGAGCTCCTACGAGCAGTACTTC. The full variable domain, with the rest looked up from reference TRBV7-9 and TRBJ2-7, is DTGVSQNPRHKITKRGQNVTFRCDPISEHNRLYWYRQTLGQGPEFLTYFQNEAQLEKSRLLSDRFSAERPKGSFSTLEIQRTEQGDSAMYLCASSLLAVSSYEQYFGPGTRLTVT.

This CDR3 reads CASSFPVGSGVGNEQFF. The CDR3 DNA reads as TGCGCCAGCAGCTTCCCTGTTGGTAGCGGGGTTGGGAATGAGCAGTTCTTC. The rearrangement joins TRBV5-1 to TRBJ2-1; 8 bases map to TRBD2. Per the germline V gene, CDR1 is SGHRS and CDR2 is YFSETQ. The CDR3 runs 17 residues. Unmatched junction bases numbered 14, after V lost 2 bases and J lost 7 bases.

The rearrangement links TRBV12-3 or TRBV12-4 to TRBJ1-1; D not certain. Trimming left V 6 bases short and J 4 bases short, with 12 bases between. This CDR3 spans 13 amino acids. The DNA for the CDR3 is TGTGCCAGCAGCCAAAAGTTAGTCACTGAAGCTTTCTTT. Translating it yields CASSQKLVTEAFF.

This clone was detected only once. The rearrangement links TRBV3-1 (or the pseudogene TRBV3-2) to TRBJ2-1; D is possibly TRBD1 (6 bases). This CDR3 has 16 amino acids. V dropped 4 bases and J dropped 7 bases, with 20 bases sitting between them. Germline CDR1 is LGHDT and CDR2 is YNNKEL (reference sequence). CDR3 region: CASSPYPGQGRNEQFF. The CDR3, as DNA: TGTGCCAGCAGCCCCTACCCGGGTCAGGGGCGGAATGAGCAGTTCTTC.

This clone was seen a single time. The rearrangement links TRBV7-9 to TRBJ2-7; 7 bases are shared with TRBD2. Germline CDR1 is SEHNR and CDR2 is FQNEAQ (reference sequence). This CDR3 is built from 15 residues. V trimming: 8 bases; J trimming: 0 bases; junction bases outside the gene matches: 10. CDR3 bases: TGTGCCAGCGGCAATTTGCCTAGCGGCTCCTACGAGCAGTACTTC. Translating it yields CASGNLPSGSYEQYF.

This clone was counted once. The chain joins TRBV7-8 to TRBJ1-4; 9 bases map to TRBD1. This CDR3 is 14 amino acids long. Germline V gives CDR1 SGHVS, CDR2 FQNEAQ. With V trimmed by 7 bases and J by 6 bases, 6 bases remained unmatched. DNA of the CDR3: TGTGCCAGCACCGAGACAGGGGGGGATGAAAAACTGTTTTTT. Translated: CASTETGGDEKLFF.

The chain has TRBV18 and TRBJ2-5; 8 nucleotides match TRBD1. V was pared by 3 bases and J by 5 bases, with 11 bases of the junction left unmatched. Germline CDR1 and CDR2: KGHSH and LQKENI. The CDR3 is made up of 16 amino acids. CDR3 in amino acids: CASSPPGRGQGETQYF. The CDR3 DNA is TGTGCCAGCTCACCCCCCGGCAGGGGGCAAGGGGAGACCCAGTACTTC. Full variable domain (missing parts from reference TRBV18 and TRBJ2-5): NAGVMQNPRHLVRRRGQEARLRCSPMKGHSHVYWYRQLPEEGLKFMVYLQKENIIDESGMPKERFSAEFPKEGPSILRIQQVVRGDSAAYFCASSPPGRGQGETQYFGPGTRLLVL.

The chain is built from TRBV3-1 (or the pseudogene TRBV3-2) and TRBJ1-2; 9 bases align to TRBD1. Losses at the gene ends were 1 base for V and 4 bases for J; bases not matched to a gene: 7. The germline CDR1 and CDR2 sequences are LGHDT and YNNKEL (reference sequence). This CDR3 is 16 amino acids long. The CDR3 protein is CASSQAGTGPSYGYTF. The CDR3 DNA is TGTGCCAGCAGCCAAGCCGGGACAGGGCCCAGCTATGGCTACACCTTC.

V gene TRBV6-1 combines with J gene TRBJ1-5, with TRBD1 identical over 10 bases. Germline values: CDR1 MNHNS, CDR2 SASEGT. This CDR3 contains 17 residues. J lost 1 base, V lost 0 bases, and 3 bases had no gene match. This CDR3 is CASSEAGTGASNQPQHF. CDR3 in DNA: TGTGCCAGCAGTGAAGCGGGGACAGGGGCCAGCAATCAGCCCCAGCATTTT.